Shown below are 9 T cell receptor beta chains from a single sample sequenced in a study of CD8 T cells in Susac syndrome. RNA in amounts of roughly 0.5 to 1 ug was reverse transcribed with random hexamers. TCRdb reprocessed the immunoSEQ multiplex PCR reads with MiXCR, giving one entry per CDR3 protein. Here the sample spans about 190,000 distinct CDR3 sequences, 90% to 96% being singletons. The specimen was CD4+ T cells from PBMCs. These receptors all stem from a human donor with Susac syndrome.

The gene calls are TRBV4-1 and TRBJ1-1; D is uncertain. The CDR3 totals 16 residues. Germline V gives CDR1 MGHRA, CDR2 YSYEKL. The ends were cut back, 3 bases at V and 2 bases at J, with 16 bases in the middle. The CDR3 region is CASSHPLRTDNTEAFF. The CDR3 DNA reads as TGCGCCAGCAGCCACCCTCTCCGGACGGATAACACTGAAGCTTTCTTT.

The chain uses TRBV4-1 and TRBJ2-2; a weak D match, TRBD2 (6 bases). V lost 2 bases, J lost 1 base, and 8 bases lay in between. The CDR3 spans 15 residues. Germline V gene data show CDR1 as MGHRA and CDR2 as YSYEKL. The CDR3 loop reads CASSQLGGNTGELFF. The CDR3 nucleotides read TGCGCCAGCAGCCAATTGGGGGGGAACACCGGGGAGCTGTTTTTT.

This clonotype was observed a single time. The V call is TRBV3-1, the J call TRBJ2-1; D might be TRBD1 or TRBD2, each matching 5 bases. CDR3 size: 14 residues. Germline V gene lookup returns CDR1 LGHDT and CDR2 YNNKEL (reference sequence). Trimming shortened V by 2 bases and J by 13 bases, and 18 bases separated the two germline ends. The CDR3 protein is CASSQSGQAATQFF. The CDR3 DNA is TGTGCCAGCAGCCAATCAGGGCAAGCGGCGACACAGTTCTTC.

The chain joins TRBV29-1 to TRBJ1-2; TRBD1 aligns across 11 bases. Germline trimming cut 3 bases from V and 2 bases from J; bases unmatched to any gene: 2. Germline CDR1 SQVTM, CDR2 ANQGSEA. The CDR3 runs 14 residues. CDR3 bases: TGCAGCGTTGAGGACAGGGGGCTGAACTATGGCTACACCTTC. It encodes CSVEDRGLNYGYTF. Full variable domain (rest looked up from reference TRBV29-1 and TRBJ1-2): SAVISQKPSRDICQRGTSLTIQCQVDSQVTMMFWYRQQPGQSLTLIATANQGSEATYESGFVIDKFPISRPNLTFSTLTVSNMSPEDSSIYLCSVEDRGLNYGYTFGSGTRLTVV.

The chain combines TRBV30 with TRBJ1-6; D gene ambiguous. The V gene's germline CDR1 is GTSNPN and CDR2 SVGIG (reference sequence). With 0 bases removed from V and 6 bases from J, the gap between germline ends came to 9 bases. This CDR3 comprises 14 residues. CDR3 protein: CAWSVVDLNSPLHF. In nucleotides, the CDR3 is TGTGCCTGGAGTGTGGTGGATCTTAATTCACCCCTCCACTTT.

This clonotype was recorded only once. This chain uses TRBV29-1 with TRBJ1-1; D unresolved. The CDR3 has 13 residues. Germline CDR1 reads SQVTM; CDR2 reads ANQGSEA. Trimming shortened V by 3 bases and J by 1 base, and 9 bases separated the two germline ends. CDR3 sequence: CSVDGFGNTEAFF. CDR3 DNA: TGCAGCGTTGACGGGTTCGGGAACACTGAAGCTTTCTTT.

This clonotype turned up a few times. This sequence joins TRBV6-5 and TRBJ2-5, with TRBD2 matching 8 bases. J was trimmed by 5 bases and V by 2 bases; bases with no gene match: 7. The CDR3 sequence is 15 residues long. Germline loops: CDR1 MNHEY, CDR2 SVGAGI. The CDR3 loop reads CASSYGRGGRETQYF. The CDR3, as DNA: TGTGCCAGCAGTTACGGTCGGGGGGGCCGTGAGACCCAGTACTTC.

V is TRBV30 and J is TRBJ1-2, with a weak D call TRBD1 (5 bases). The germline V gene encodes CDR1 GTSNPN and CDR2 SVGIG (reference sequence). The CDR3 runs to 13 residues. Trimming took off 4 bases at V and 2 bases at J, with 11 bases between the two ends. The CDR3: CAWKTTENYGYTF. DNA of the CDR3: TGTGCCTGGAAGACGACAGAGAACTATGGCTACACCTTC.

The chain uses TRBV29-1 and TRBJ1-4; 7 bases map to TRBD1. V was clipped by 6 bases and J by 4 bases; unmatched bases: 8. CDR3 length: 14 amino acids. Germline loops: CDR1 SQVTM, CDR2 ANQGSEA. The CDR3 DNA reads TGCAGCGTGGGGACGACAGGGATTAATGAAAAACTGTTTTTT. Its protein is CSVGTTGINEKLFF.